These 19 T cell receptor beta chains originate from one sample sequenced in a study of blood T cell repertoires in COVID-19. Assay: immunoSEQ multiplex PCR; the TCRdb copy retains only in-frame clones and omits some. The table shows 130,000 to 150,000 clones, with around 84% occurring only once. Sample: peripheral blood. These receptors all come from a human donor in a cohort sampled during active COVID-19.

The gene calls are TRBV11-3 and TRBJ2-3; TRBD2 aligns across 8 bases. CDR3 length equals 14 residues. Germline values: CDR1 SGHNT, CDR2 YENEEA. V lost 6 bases, J lost 4 bases, and 6 bases stayed unmatched. CDR3 nucleotides: TGTGCCAGCAGTTCGGGGGGGCTTCCAGATACGCAGTATTTT. This codes for CASSSGGLPDTQYF.

The CDR3 sequence: CASSAAAGTGTDTQYF. In DNA form, the CDR3 reads TGTGCCAGCAGCGCGGCGGCCGGGACAGGGACAGATACGCAGTATTTT. The J gene is TRBJ2-3, the V gene TRBV5-4; 9 bases agree with TRBD1. There are 16 residues in the CDR3. V was pared by 4 bases and J by 3 bases, with 9 bases of the junction left unmatched. Germline loops: CDR1 SGHNT, CDR2 YYREEE (reference sequence).

The sample holds a few counts of this clone. The rearrangement links TRBV6-2 or TRBV6-3 to TRBJ1-1, with 9 bases that match TRBD1. Germline CDR1 MNHEY, CDR2 SVGEGT. V lost 4 bases to trimming and J lost 4 bases; unmatched junction nucleotides: 4. This CDR3 has 14 amino acids. DNA of the CDR3: TGTGCCAGCAGTTGGGGACAGGGAGGCACTGAAGCTTTCTTT. Protein: CASSWGQGGTEAFF.

The rearrangement uses TRBV12-3 or TRBV12-4 and TRBJ1-1; perhaps TRBD1 as D (5 bases). CDR3 length: 13 residues. Trimming shortened V by 6 bases and J by 1 base, and 9 bases separated the two germline ends. The CDR3 is CASRAGQNTEAFF. Written as DNA, the CDR3 is TGTGCCAGCAGGGCAGGACAGAACACTGAAGCTTTCTTT.

J is TRBJ2-1 and V is TRBV5-6; TRBD2 might be the D (5 bases). The V gene's germline CDR1 is SGHDT and CDR2 YYEEEE. The V end was cut by 1 base, the J end by 7 bases, with 9 bases between. This CDR3 has 13 amino acids. The CDR3 nucleotides are TGTGCCAGCAGCTTGAGACGGAGGAATGAGCAGTTCTTC. Translating it yields CASSLRRRNEQFF.

This chain uses TRBV28 with TRBJ1-2; possibly TRBD1 for D (6 bases). CDR3 size: 13 residues. Trimming removed 6 bases at V and 8 bases at J, with 16 bases between. Germline CDR1 reads MDHEN; CDR2 reads SYDVKM. The CDR3 here is CASSPAGAEGYTF. CDR3 coding DNA: TGTGCCAGCAGCCCGGCAGGGGCAGAGGGCTACACCTTC.

The chain couples TRBV6-5 to TRBJ2-1; D remains ambiguous. Germline V gene lookup returns CDR1 MNHEY and CDR2 SVGAGI. Trimming shortened V by 6 bases and J by 5 bases, and 8 bases separated the two germline ends. The CDR3 totals 12 residues. For the CDR3, the DNA is TGTGCCAGCAGCCGAGAGAACAATGAGCAGTTCTTC. It encodes CASSRENNEQFF.

The chain employs TRBV19 and TRBJ2-2; a weak D match, TRBD1 (6 bases). V dropped 5 bases and J dropped 0 bases, with 10 bases sitting between them. The germline gives CDR1 LNHDA, CDR2 SQIVND (reference sequence). This CDR3 contains 15 residues. The CDR3 spells CASSGWTANTGELFF. The CDR3 nucleotides read TGTGCCAGTAGTGGGTGGACAGCGAACACCGGGGAGCTGTTTTTT.

The V call is TRBV28, the J call TRBJ1-1; tentative D call: TRBD1 (5 bases). This CDR3 spans 15 amino acids. V lost 6 bases and J lost 3, with 17 bases in between. Germline CDR1 and CDR2: MDHEN and SYDVKM. CDR3 region: CASRTQGNLYTEAFF. CDR3 bases: TGTGCCAGCAGGACCCAGGGCAACCTCTACACTGAAGCTTTCTTT.

This clone has a handful of counts. This chain uses TRBV6-2 or TRBV6-3 with TRBJ1-5; 8 bases are a match to TRBD1. There are 13 residues in the CDR3. Germline V gene lookup returns CDR1 MNHEY and CDR2 SVGEGT. V lost 6 bases and J lost 4; bases outside the gene matches: 2. CDR3 loop: CASSRTGNQPQHF. The CDR3 nucleotides read TGTGCCAGCAGCCGGACAGGGAATCAGCCCCAGCATTTT.

The chain has TRBV7-8 and TRBJ1-6, with 7 bases that match TRBD1. Germline CDR1 is SGHVS and CDR2 is FQNEAQ. CDR3 size: 17 residues. With V trimmed by 3 bases and J by 0 bases, 5 bases remained unmatched. CDR3 protein: CASSFNRGLSYNSPLHF. The CDR3 DNA follows: TGTGCCAGCAGCTTTAACAGGGGCCTCTCCTATAATTCACCCCTCCACTTT.

The sample holds a few counts of this clone. The V call is TRBV15, the J call TRBJ2-7; 8 bases are shared with TRBD1. With V trimmed by 3 bases and J by 0 bases, 4 bases remained unmatched. The CDR3 is made up of 15 amino acids. Per the germline V gene, CDR1 is LNHNV and CDR2 is YYDKDF (reference sequence). For the CDR3, the DNA is TGTGCCACCAGCAGCCGGGACAGGAGCTCCTACGAGCAGTACTTC. Translated: CATSSRDRSSYEQYF.

The chain employs TRBV11-2 and TRBJ1-2; D is unclear. V lost 5 bases, J lost 4 bases, and 17 bases lay in between. The CDR3 consists of 15 residues. From germline, CDR1 is SGHAT and CDR2 FQNNGV. DNA of the CDR3: TGTGCCAGCAGCATCTCCCTCTCGGTTCGCTATGGCTACACCTTC. Protein sequence: CASSISLSVRYGYTF.

This sequence joins TRBV27 and TRBJ2-7; a possible D gene is TRBD2 (5 bases). Between the trimmed V and J ends, which lost 3 bases and 6 bases, there was a span of 12 bases. Germline CDR1 and CDR2: MNHEY and SMNVEV (reference sequence). The CDR3 has 13 residues. The CDR3 DNA follows: TGTGCCAGCAGTTTTTGGGGTGCGGGCGAGCAGTACTTC. Its translation: CASSFWGAGEQYF.

The V gene is TRBV7-2, the J gene TRBJ2-1; 13 bases match TRBD2. Germline V gene sequence: CDR1 SGHTA, CDR2 FQGNSA. Unmatched junction bases numbered 5, after V lost 5 bases and J lost 4 bases. This CDR3 has 16 residues. CDR3 nucleotide sequence: TGTGCCAGCAGCCCTCGACTAGCGGGGGGATACAATGAGCAGTTCTTC. Residues: CASSPRLAGGYNEQFF.

This clone was observed a few times. V gene TRBV19 combines with J gene TRBJ2-2, with 9 bases fitting TRBD2. V was pared by 9 bases and J by 3 bases, with 5 bases of the junction left unmatched. There are 14 residues in the CDR3. In germline, CDR1 is LNHDA, CDR2 SQIVND (reference sequence). CDR3 sequence: CASYGTSYTGELFF. The CDR3 bases are TGTGCCAGCTACGGGACTAGCTACACCGGGGAGCTGTTTTTT.

The rearrangement links TRBV19 to TRBJ2-1; maybe TRBD1 (5 bases). V was pared by 1 base and J by 3 bases, with 13 bases between. Germline lookup yields CDR1 LNHDA and CDR2 SQIVND (reference sequence). The CDR3 is 16 residues long. Written as DNA, the CDR3 is TGTGCCAGTAGTATAGGAGCCAGGGCTTTCTACAATGAGCAGTTCTTC. Protein: CASSIGARAFYNEQFF.

J is TRBJ2-7 and V is TRBV9, with D possibly TRBD1 on 6 matching bases. The CDR3 contains 14 residues. Looked up from germline, CDR1 is SGDLS and CDR2 is YYNGEE. Deletions cut 3 bases from V and 0 bases from J, with 10 bases between. CDR3 nucleotide sequence: TGTGCCAGCAGCGGGACAGTTACCTCCTACGAGCAGTACTTC. Residues: CASSGTVTSYEQYF. Combining the CDR3 with reference TRBV9 and TRBJ2-7 gives the whole variable domain DSGVTQTPKHLITATGQRVTLRCSPRSGDLSVYWYQQSLDQGLQFLIQYYNGEERAKGNILERFSAQQFPDLHSELNLSSLELGDSALYFCASSGTVTSYEQYFGPGTRLTVT.

This clone has only a few counts. The chain joins TRBV7-2 to TRBJ2-2, with TRBD2 matching 7 bases. With V trimmed by 0 bases and J by 11 bases, 6 bases remained unmatched. The length of the CDR3 is 14 residues. CDR1 SGHTA and CDR2 FQGNSA come from the germline V gene. The CDR3 loop reads CASSLARTGGELFF. CDR3 coding DNA: TGTGCCAGCAGCTTAGCGAGGACGGGGGGAGAGCTGTTTTTT.